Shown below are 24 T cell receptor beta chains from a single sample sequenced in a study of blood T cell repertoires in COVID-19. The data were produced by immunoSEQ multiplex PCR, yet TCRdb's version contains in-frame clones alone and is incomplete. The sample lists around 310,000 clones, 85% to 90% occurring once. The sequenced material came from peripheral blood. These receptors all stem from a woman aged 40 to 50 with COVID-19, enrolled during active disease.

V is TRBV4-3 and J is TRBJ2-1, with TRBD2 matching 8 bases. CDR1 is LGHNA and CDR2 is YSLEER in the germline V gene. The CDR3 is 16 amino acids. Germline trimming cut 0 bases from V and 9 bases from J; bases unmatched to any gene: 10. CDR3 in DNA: TGCGCCAGCAGCCAAGATGACCCAGCGGGAGTGAGTGAGCAGTTCTTC. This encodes CASSQDDPAGVSEQFF.

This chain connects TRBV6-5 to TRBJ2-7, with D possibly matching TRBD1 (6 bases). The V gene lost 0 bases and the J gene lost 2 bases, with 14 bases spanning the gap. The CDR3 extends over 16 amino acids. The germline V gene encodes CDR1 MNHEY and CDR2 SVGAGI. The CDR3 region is CASSYSQGSKTYEQYF. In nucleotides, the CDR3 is TGTGCCAGCAGTTACTCGCAGGGGAGTAAGACCTACGAGCAGTACTTC.

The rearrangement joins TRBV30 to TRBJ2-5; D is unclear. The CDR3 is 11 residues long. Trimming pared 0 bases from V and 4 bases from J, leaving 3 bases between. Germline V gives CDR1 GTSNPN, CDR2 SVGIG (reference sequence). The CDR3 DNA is TGTGCCTGGAGTGTCGTAGAGACCCAGTACTTC. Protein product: CAWSVVETQYF.

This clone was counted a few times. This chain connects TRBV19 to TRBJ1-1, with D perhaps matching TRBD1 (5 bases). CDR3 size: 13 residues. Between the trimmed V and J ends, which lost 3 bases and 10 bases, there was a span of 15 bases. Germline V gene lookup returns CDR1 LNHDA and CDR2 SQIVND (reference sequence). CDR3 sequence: CASSMDKLSGAFF. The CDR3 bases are TGTGCCAGTAGTATGGACAAGTTGAGTGGAGCTTTCTTT.

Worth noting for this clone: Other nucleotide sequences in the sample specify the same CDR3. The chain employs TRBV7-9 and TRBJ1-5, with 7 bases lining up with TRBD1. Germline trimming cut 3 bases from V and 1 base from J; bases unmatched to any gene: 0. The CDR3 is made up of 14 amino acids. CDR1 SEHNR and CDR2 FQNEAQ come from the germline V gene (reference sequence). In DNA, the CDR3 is TGTGCCAGCAGCTTGGGACAGAGCAATCAGCCCCAGCATTTT. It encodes CASSLGQSNQPQHF.

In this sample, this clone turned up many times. DNA for the CDR3: TGTGCCAGCAGCACAGGACAGGGGAATTTTGAGACCCAGTACTTC. Translated: CASSTGQGNFETQYF. The chain employs TRBV9 and TRBJ2-5; 9 bases are shared with TRBD1. CDR3 length equals 15 residues. CDR1 is SGDLS, CDR2 YYNGEE, per germline. Trimming at V came to 4 bases and at J to 5 bases, leaving 9 bases not matched to a gene.

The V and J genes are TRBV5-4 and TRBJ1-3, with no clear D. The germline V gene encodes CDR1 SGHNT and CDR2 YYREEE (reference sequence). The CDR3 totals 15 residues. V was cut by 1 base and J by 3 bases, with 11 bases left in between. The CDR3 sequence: CASSLKSQSGNTIYF. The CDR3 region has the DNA TGTGCCAGCAGCTTGAAGTCACAGAGTGGAAACACCATATATTTT.

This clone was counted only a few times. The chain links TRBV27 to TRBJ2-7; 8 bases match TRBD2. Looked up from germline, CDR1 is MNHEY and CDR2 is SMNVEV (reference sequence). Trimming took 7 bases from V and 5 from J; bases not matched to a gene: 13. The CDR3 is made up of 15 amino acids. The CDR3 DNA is TGTGCCAGCACCCCTCTAGCGGGTGCCGGGAACGAGCAGTACTTC. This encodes CASTPLAGAGNEQYF.

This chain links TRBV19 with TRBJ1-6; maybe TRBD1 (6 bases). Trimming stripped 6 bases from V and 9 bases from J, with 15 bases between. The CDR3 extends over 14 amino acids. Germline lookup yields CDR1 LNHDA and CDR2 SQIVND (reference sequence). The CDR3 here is CASREGQLGSPLHF. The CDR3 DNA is TGTGCCAGTAGAGAAGGACAGTTGGGTTCACCCCTCCACTTT.

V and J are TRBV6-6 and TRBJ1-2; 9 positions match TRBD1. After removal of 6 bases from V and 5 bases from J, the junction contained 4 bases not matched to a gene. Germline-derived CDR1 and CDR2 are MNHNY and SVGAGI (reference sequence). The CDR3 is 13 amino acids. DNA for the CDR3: TGTGCCAGCAGGCCGGGACAGGGATATGGCTACACCTTC. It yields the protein CASRPGQGYGYTF.

This CDR3 reads CASSPRLAAEQFF. In DNA form, the CDR3 reads TGTGCCAGCAGTCCGCGACTAGCAGCTGAGCAGTTCTTC. V and J are TRBV12-3 or TRBV12-4 and TRBJ2-1, with 7 positions matching TRBD2. The CDR3 spans 13 residues. After removal of 5 bases from V and 9 bases from J, the junction contained 7 bases not matched to a gene.

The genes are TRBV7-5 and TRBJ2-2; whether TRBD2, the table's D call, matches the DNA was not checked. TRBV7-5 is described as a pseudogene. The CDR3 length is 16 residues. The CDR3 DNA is TGTGCCAGAAGCCGGAGCGGGCGGGCGAACACCGGGGAGCTGTTTTTT. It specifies CARSRSGRANTGELFF.

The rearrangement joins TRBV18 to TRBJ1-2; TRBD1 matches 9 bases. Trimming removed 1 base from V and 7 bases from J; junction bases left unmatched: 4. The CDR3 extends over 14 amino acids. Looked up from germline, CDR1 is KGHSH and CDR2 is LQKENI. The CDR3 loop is CASSPLQGAGGYTF. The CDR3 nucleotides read TGTGCCAGCTCACCACTACAGGGGGCTGGTGGCTACACCTTC.

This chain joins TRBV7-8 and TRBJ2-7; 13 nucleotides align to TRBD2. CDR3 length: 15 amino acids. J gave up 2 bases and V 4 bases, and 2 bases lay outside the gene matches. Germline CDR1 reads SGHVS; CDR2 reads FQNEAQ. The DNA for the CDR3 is TGTGCCAGCAGCTCTGGGACTAGCGGGACCTACGAGCAGTACTTC. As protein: CASSSGTSGTYEQYF.

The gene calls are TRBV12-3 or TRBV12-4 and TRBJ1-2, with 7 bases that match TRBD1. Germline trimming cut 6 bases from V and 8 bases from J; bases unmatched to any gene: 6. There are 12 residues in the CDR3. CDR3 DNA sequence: TGTGCCAGCAGCCGACAGGGTGGAGGCTACACCTTC. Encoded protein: CASSRQGGGYTF.

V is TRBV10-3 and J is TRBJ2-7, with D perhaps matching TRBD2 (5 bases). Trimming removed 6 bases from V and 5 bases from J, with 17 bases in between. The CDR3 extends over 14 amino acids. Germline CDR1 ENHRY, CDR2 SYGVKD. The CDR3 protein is CAIREDSIANEQYF. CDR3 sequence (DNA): TGTGCCATCAGGGAGGACTCTATTGCAAACGAGCAGTACTTC.

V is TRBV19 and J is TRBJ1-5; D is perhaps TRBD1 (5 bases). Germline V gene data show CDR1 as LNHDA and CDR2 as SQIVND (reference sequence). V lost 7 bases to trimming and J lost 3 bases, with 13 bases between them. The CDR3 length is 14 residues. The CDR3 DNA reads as TGTGCCAGTAAGTATGGGGCCTACAATCAGCCCCAGCATTTT. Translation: CASKYGAYNQPQHF.

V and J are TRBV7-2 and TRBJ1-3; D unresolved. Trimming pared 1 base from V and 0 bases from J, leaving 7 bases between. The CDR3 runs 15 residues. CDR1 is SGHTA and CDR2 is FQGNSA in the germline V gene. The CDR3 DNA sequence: TGTGCCAGCAGCTTAGTAGAGAGCTCTGGAAACACCATATATTTT. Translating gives CASSLVESSGNTIYF.

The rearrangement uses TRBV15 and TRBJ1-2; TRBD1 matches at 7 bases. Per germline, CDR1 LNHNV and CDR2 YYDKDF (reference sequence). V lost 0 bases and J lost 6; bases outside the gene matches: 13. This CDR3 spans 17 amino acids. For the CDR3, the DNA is TGTGCCACCAGCAGAGATGGAGGAAGGGGGCATCTGGATGGCTACACCTTC. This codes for CATSRDGGRGHLDGYTF.

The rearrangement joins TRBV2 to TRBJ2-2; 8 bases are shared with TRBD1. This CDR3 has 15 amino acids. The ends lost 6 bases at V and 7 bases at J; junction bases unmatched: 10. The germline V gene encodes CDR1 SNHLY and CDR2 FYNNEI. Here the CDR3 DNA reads TGTGCCAGCAGGGACTACCAGGGGGCGGGCGGGGAGCTGTTTTTT. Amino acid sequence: CASRDYQGAGGELFF.

Written as DNA, the CDR3 is TGTGCCATCAGTCAGGGGTTATTGGGTGTCACTGAAGCTTTCTTT. This encodes CAISQGLLGVTEAFF. This chain links TRBV10-3 with TRBJ1-1; possibly TRBD1 for D (6 bases). V lost 5 bases to trimming and J lost 4 bases, with 17 bases between them. The CDR3 is made up of 15 amino acids. Germline CDR1 is ENHRY and CDR2 is SYGVKD.

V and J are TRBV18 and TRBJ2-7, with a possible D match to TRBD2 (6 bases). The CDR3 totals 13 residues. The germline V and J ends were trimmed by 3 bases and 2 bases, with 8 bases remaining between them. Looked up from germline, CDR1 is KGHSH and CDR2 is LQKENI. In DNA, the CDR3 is TGTGCCAGCTCACCCGGACTACCCTACGAGCAGTACTTC. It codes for CASSPGLPYEQYF.

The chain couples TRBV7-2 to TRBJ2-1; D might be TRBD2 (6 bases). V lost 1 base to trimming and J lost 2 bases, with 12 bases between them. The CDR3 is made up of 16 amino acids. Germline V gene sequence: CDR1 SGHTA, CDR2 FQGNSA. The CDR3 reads CASSLVGGATYNEQFF. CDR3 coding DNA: TGTGCCAGCAGCTTAGTGGGGGGAGCCACCTACAATGAGCAGTTCTTC. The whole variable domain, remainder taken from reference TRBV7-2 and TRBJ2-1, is GAGVSQSPSNKVTEKGKDVELRCDPISGHTALYWYRQSLGQGLEFLIYFQGNSAPDKSGLPSDRFSAERTGGSVSTLTIQRTQQEDSAVYLCASSLVGGATYNEQFFGPGTRLTVL.

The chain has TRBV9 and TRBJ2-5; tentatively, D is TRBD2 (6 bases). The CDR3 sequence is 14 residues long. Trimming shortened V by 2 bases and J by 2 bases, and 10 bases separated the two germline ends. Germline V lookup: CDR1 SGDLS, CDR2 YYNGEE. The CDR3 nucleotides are TGTGCCAGCAGCGTGGCACTAGCTCAAGAGACCCAGTACTTC. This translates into CASSVALAQETQYF.